This T cell receptor (beta chain) was found in a study of T cell responses to AZD1222 COVID-19 vaccine. Comment on this clone: Its matching antigen is unknown.

The assay was immunoSEQ multiplex PCR, and TCRdb's table has in-frame clones only and misses some. The sample consists of 98,000 or so clones, roughly nine tenths of them appearing once. V was cut by 2 bases and J by 4 bases, with 9 bases left in between. The CDR3 has 14 residues. Germline loops: CDR1 MGHRA, CDR2 YSYEKL. Overall study results and limits: Spike was spanned by vaccine-associated CD4 TCRs, which were dominant at 160-218 and 743-854. Nearly half of spike-specific TCRs reportedly target unmutated variant regions.

This sequence was found in an adult in good health. Sequences were derived from peripheral blood, sampled on day 0 of MenACWY control vaccination. This chain uses TRBV4-1 with TRBJ1-5, with D possibly matching TRBD1 (6 bases). Here the CDR3 reads CASSQSRGNQPQHF. For the CDR3, the DNA is TGCGCCAGCAGCCAATCCAGGGGTAATCAGCCCCAGCATTTT.